The 14 T cell receptor beta chains reported below all come from one sample, sequenced in a study of T cells in Graves' hyperthyroidism and ophthalmopathy. The TCR beta CDR3 regions underwent amplification using RNA transcripts as the source. HTBI primers were used for first-round RT-PCR of the TCR CDR3. One entry per CDR3 protein results from TCRdb running MiXCR on the multiplex PCR reads. The table records some 340,000 distinct CDR3 sequences, approximately 15% of them present only once. Sequenced: blood. The receptor set was obtained from a woman aged 40 to 50 with Graves' ophthalmopathy.

This clonotype showed up many times. The chain is built from TRBV28 and TRBJ2-7, with D perhaps matching TRBD2 (7 bases). V was pared by 8 bases and J by 0 bases, with 23 bases between. The CDR3 consists of 17 residues. CDR1 MDHEN and CDR2 SYDVKM come from the germline V gene. CDR3 residues: CASFPGGVTGNSYEQYF. CDR3 in DNA: TGTGCCAGCTTCCCTGGGGGGGTTACAGGGAACTCCTACGAGCAGTACTTC.

To note about this clonotype: Lacking the conserved final phenylalanine or tryptophan, this CDR3 likely reflects a read error. This chain connects TRBV3-1 to TRBJ1-2; D is unclear. V was trimmed by 2 bases and J by 7 bases, leaving 8 bases between them. The germline V gene encodes CDR1 LGHDT and CDR2 YNNKEL (reference sequence). The CDR3 has 12 amino acids. CDR3 bases: TGTGCCAGCAGCCAAAGGATCGGTGGCTACACCCTC. This codes for CASSQRIGGYTL.

This chain connects TRBV7-9 to TRBJ2-3; the D is unclear. V lost 5 bases to trimming and J lost 5 bases, with 14 bases between them. Germline V gene sequence: CDR1 SEHNR, CDR2 FQNEAQ (reference sequence). CDR3 length equals 14 residues. CDR3 amino acids: CASSVPHMKDTQYF. The CDR3 nucleotides read TGTGCCAGCAGCGTCCCTCACATGAAAGATACGCAGTATTTT.

The CDR3 DNA is TGTGCCAGCAAAATAGCGGGATGGGCCGGGGAGCTGTTTTTT. This encodes CASKIAGWAGELFF. The chain recombines TRBV12-3 or TRBV12-4 with TRBJ2-2; 8 bases agree with TRBD2. Trimming at V came to 7 bases and at J to 6 bases, leaving 7 bases not matched to a gene. The CDR3 is made up of 14 amino acids.

Concerning this clonotype itself: This may be a read error: a much more frequent sequence differs by one nucleotide. This chain joins TRBV29-1 and TRBJ2-6; D might be TRBD1 (6 bases). This CDR3 has 15 residues. Per germline, CDR1 SQVTM and CDR2 ANQGSEA. CDR3 nucleotide sequence: TGCAGCGTTGAGGGCAGGGGCCCTGGGGTCAACGTCCTGACTTTC. This codes for CSVEGRGPGVNVLTF.

This clonotype was counted only a few times. This chain uses TRBV20-1 with TRBJ2-7, with 10 nucleotides matching TRBD2. This CDR3 is built from 13 residues. J lost 5 bases, V lost 3 bases, and 4 bases had no gene match. The germline gives CDR1 DFQATT, CDR2 SNEGSKA (reference sequence). This chain's CDR3 is CSASGTSEDEQYF. In DNA form, the CDR3 reads TGCAGTGCTAGCGGGACTAGCGAGGACGAGCAGTACTTC.

This clonotype showed up many times. The rearrangement links TRBV12-3 or TRBV12-4 to TRBJ1-1; no definite D call. Trimming stripped 0 bases from V and 1 base from J, with 3 bases between. This CDR3 region has 13 residues. The CDR3 DNA reads as TGTGCCAGCAGTTTAGCAGAGAACACTGAAGCTTTCTTT. It encodes CASSLAENTEAFF.

In this sample, this clonotype turned up a few times. The V and J genes are TRBV12-3 or TRBV12-4 and TRBJ2-2; D not certain. The CDR3 consists of 14 residues. V lost 5 bases, J lost 16 bases, and 23 bases lay in between. CDR3 sequence (DNA): TGTGCCAGCAGTCCGGACGGATTCACCTGGGTGAGGTTTTTT. Encoded protein: CASSPDGFTWVRFF.

The chain recombines TRBV19 with TRBJ2-2; D may match TRBD1 or TRBD2 (5 bases each). V lost 5 bases, J lost 7 bases, and 11 bases lay in between. The CDR3 has 13 residues. The germline V gene has CDR1 LNHDA and CDR2 SQIVND (reference sequence). The CDR3 sequence is CASSVGAGGELFF. The CDR3 DNA reads as TGTGCCAGTAGTGTCGGGGCCGGCGGGGAGCTGTTTTTT.

This clonotype was seen ten or more times. CDR3 region: CASIGESRDQPQHF. DNA for the CDR3: TGTGCCAGCATCGGGGAGAGTCGTGATCAGCCCCAGCATTTT. V usage is TRBV12-3 or TRBV12-4 and J usage is TRBJ1-5; D not certain. The CDR3 contains 14 residues. Trimming removed 7 bases from V and 5 bases from J, with 15 bases in between.

At least ten counts were recorded for this clonotype. The rearrangement joins TRBV7-2 to TRBJ2-3; TRBD2 is a possible D gene (6 bases). V was trimmed by 5 bases and J by 3 bases, leaving 15 bases between them. Germline loops: CDR1 SGHTA, CDR2 FQGNSA. CDR3 length equals 15 residues. The DNA for the CDR3 is TGTGCCAGCAGCCTGACCAGGGACTCAACAGATACGCAGTATTTT. Residues: CASSLTRDSTDTQYF.

The chain links TRBV7-6 to TRBJ2-6; D unclear. V was clipped by 5 bases and J by 2 bases, with 7 bases between them. Germline assignment: CDR1 SGHVS and CDR2 FNYEAQ. The CDR3 length is 14 residues. The CDR3 nucleotides are TGTGCCAGCAGCACCATAACTGGGGCCAACGTCCTGACTTTC. This codes for CASSTITGANVLTF.

In its sample, this clonotype was seen many times. The gene calls are TRBV20-1 and TRBJ1-6, with 9 nucleotides matching TRBD1. The ends lost 5 bases at V and 4 bases at J; junction bases unmatched: 6. The CDR3 runs to 15 residues. CDR1 and CDR2 (germline): DFQATT, SNEGSKA (reference sequence). The CDR3 nucleotides read TGCAGTGCTGGGGGACAGGGAAGGTATAATTCACCCCTCCACTTT. Encoded protein: CSAGGQGRYNSPLHF.

This clonotype was counted between two and nine times. The chain is built from TRBV11-3 and TRBJ2-6, with TRBD2 matching 14 bases. The junction had 3 bases not matched to a gene; V was cut back by 4 bases and J by 1 base. Germline V gene lookup returns CDR1 SGHNT and CDR2 YENEEA. The CDR3 is made up of 18 amino acids. The CDR3 DNA sequence: TGTGCCAGCAGCTCCGGGACTAGCGGGAGTTCTGGGGCCAACGTCCTGACTTTC. It is translated as CASSSGTSGSSGANVLTF.